This T cell receptor (beta chain) was captured by sequencing in a study of OX40 agonist ivuxolimab in advanced cancers. Study details: Males comprised about 78% of the group, whose mean age was about 61 years (range about 23 to 80).

General study findings and limits: Among the least clonally expanded were partial responders at 0.1-3.0 mg/kg.

Germline values: CDR1 SNHLY, CDR2 FYNNEI. V shed 5 bases and J 7 bases; nucleotides not matched to a gene: 8. This CDR3 has 15 amino acids. Assay: immunoSEQ multiplex PCR; the TCRdb copy retains only in-frame clones and omits some. The sample includes roughly 45,000 clones, roughly 81% of them seen just once. Points on this clone: The antigen remains undetermined.

The cohort excluded patients with autoimmune disease history or systemic immunosuppression. This clonotype was sampled from an adult with an advanced solid tumor such as melanoma, head and neck, liver or kidney cancer. The V and J genes are TRBV2 and TRBJ2-1; 10 nucleotides line up with TRBD2. This material consisted of CD4+ or CD8+ T cells sorted from blood, taken in a trial of the OX40 agonist ivuxolimab. The CDR3: CASSSLAGASNEQFF. DNA for the CDR3: TGTGCCAGCAGTTCCCTAGCGGGAGCGTCGAATGAGCAGTTCTTC.